One and the same sample provided the 10 T cell receptor beta chains below, sequenced in a study of blood T cells in healthy people across ages. It was with a sample-barcoded 5' primer and a J-beta primer mix that a second PCR of roughly 7 to 11 cycles was run. TCRdb redid the calling of the 5' RACE reads with MiXCR, one entry per CDR3 protein. The repertoire holds about 1.4 million distinct CDR3 sequences, almost 60% seen once, with about 6.3% in the top ten. The sample comprised blood. The receptors were gathered from a man between 18 and 29 years old in good health.

This clonotype occurred a few times. The chain is built from TRBV6-1 and TRBJ2-5; D perhaps matches TRBD1 (5 bases). Trimming left V 2 bases short and J 1 base short, with 11 bases between. The length of the CDR3 is 15 residues. Germline loops: CDR1 MNHNS, CDR2 SASEGT. CDR3 DNA: TGTGCCAGCAGTGAAACCAGGACAACCCAAGAGACCCAGTACTTC. Protein sequence: CASSETRTTQETQYF.

The rearrangement uses TRBV18 and TRBJ1-2; 9 bases fit TRBD1. CDR3 length: 16 amino acids. Per the germline V gene, CDR1 is KGHSH and CDR2 is LQKENI. V trimming: 3 bases; J trimming: 3 bases; junction bases outside the gene matches: 8. This CDR3 reads CASSPLRGQGYYGYTF. The CDR3 bases are TGTGCCAGCTCACCTCTGAGGGGACAGGGCTACTATGGCTACACCTTC.

The chain carries TRBV29-1 and TRBJ1-2; 7 bases agree with TRBD1. Trimming took 0 bases from V and 8 from J; bases not matched to a gene: 21. The CDR3 is 18 residues long. Germline CDR1 SQVTM, CDR2 ANQGSEA. The CDR3, as DNA: TGCAGCGTTGAAGATCACCCAGGACAGGCGTCATTAAACTGGGGCTACACCTTC. This codes for CSVEDHPGQASLNWGYTF. Variable domain in full (rest from reference TRBV29-1 and TRBJ1-2): SAVISQKPSRDICQRGTSLTIQCQVDSQVTMMFWYRQQPGQSLTLIATANQGSEATYESGFVIDKFPISRPNLTFSTLTVSNMSPEDSSIYLCSVEDHPGQASLNWGYTFGSGTRLTVV.

The rearrangement links TRBV5-1 to TRBJ2-1; 8 positions match TRBD1. V trimming: 4 bases; J trimming: 4 bases; junction bases outside the gene matches: 7. CDR1 is SGHRS, CDR2 YFSETQ, per germline. The CDR3 length is 15 residues. The CDR3 reads CASSSRDRKYNEQFF. In DNA form, the CDR3 reads TGCGCCAGCAGCAGCCGGGACAGGAAATACAATGAGCAGTTCTTC.

The chain combines TRBV11-2 with TRBJ2-7; D remains ambiguous. Trimming removed 2 bases at V and 7 bases at J, with 15 bases between. The CDR3 spans 14 residues. Germline assignment: CDR1 SGHAT and CDR2 FQNNGV. CDR3 nucleotides: TGTGCCAGCAGCTTAATTCTTGGCCACCAGGAGCAGTACTTC. Its translation is CASSLILGHQEQYF.

This clonotype was seen a few times. The chain is built from TRBV29-1 and TRBJ1-1, with 7 bases fitting TRBD1. The CDR3 sequence is 14 residues long. CDR1 is SQVTM and CDR2 is ANQGSEA in the germline V gene. Losses at the gene ends were 1 base for V and 1 base for J; bases not matched to a gene: 3. CDR3: CSVEGTGENTEAFF. In nucleotides, the CDR3 is TGCAGCGTTGAAGGTACAGGGGAGAACACTGAAGCTTTCTTT.

The J gene is TRBJ2-1, the V gene TRBV4-1; a weak D match, TRBD1 (5 bases). Per germline, CDR1 MGHRA and CDR2 YSYEKL. Trimming stripped 0 bases from V and 0 bases from J, with 15 bases between. The CDR3 extends over 18 amino acids. The CDR3 loop is CASSQEGSGLSSYNEQFF. The CDR3 DNA reads as TGCGCCAGCAGCCAAGAGGGATCAGGGCTGAGCTCCTACAATGAGCAGTTCTTC.

The rearrangement joins TRBV14 to TRBJ2-5, with a weak D call TRBD2 (5 bases). Germline CDR1 SGHDN, CDR2 FVKESK. Trimming took off 1 base at V and 11 bases at J, with 14 bases between the two ends. The CDR3 runs 13 residues. The CDR3 is CASSQVDVWEQYF. CDR3 DNA sequence: TGTGCCAGCAGCCAAGTGGACGTCTGGGAGCAGTACTTC.

This chain joins TRBV27 and TRBJ2-5, with D maybe TRBD2 (6 bases). The CDR3 has 19 residues. CDR1 is MNHEY, CDR2 SMNVEV, per germline (reference sequence). V gave up 5 bases and J gave up 5 bases, with 30 bases separating them. The CDR3 DNA follows: TGTGCCAGCAGTCCCCACGGGAGCCCTGGGGAGTACGGATGGGAGACCCAGTACTTC. This sequence encodes CASSPHGSPGEYGWETQYF.

There are a few counts of this clonotype. V and J are TRBV15 and TRBJ2-1; TRBD2 matches at 15 bases. With 4 bases clipped from V and 1 base from J, the junction kept 5 bases outside the gene matches. Germline CDR1 LNHNV, CDR2 YYDKDF (reference sequence). This CDR3 has 18 amino acids. The CDR3 DNA sequence: TGTGCCACCAGCACAGGGACTAGCGGGGGGATATCCTACAATGAGCAGTTCTTC. Translated, it gives CATSTGTSGGISYNEQFF.